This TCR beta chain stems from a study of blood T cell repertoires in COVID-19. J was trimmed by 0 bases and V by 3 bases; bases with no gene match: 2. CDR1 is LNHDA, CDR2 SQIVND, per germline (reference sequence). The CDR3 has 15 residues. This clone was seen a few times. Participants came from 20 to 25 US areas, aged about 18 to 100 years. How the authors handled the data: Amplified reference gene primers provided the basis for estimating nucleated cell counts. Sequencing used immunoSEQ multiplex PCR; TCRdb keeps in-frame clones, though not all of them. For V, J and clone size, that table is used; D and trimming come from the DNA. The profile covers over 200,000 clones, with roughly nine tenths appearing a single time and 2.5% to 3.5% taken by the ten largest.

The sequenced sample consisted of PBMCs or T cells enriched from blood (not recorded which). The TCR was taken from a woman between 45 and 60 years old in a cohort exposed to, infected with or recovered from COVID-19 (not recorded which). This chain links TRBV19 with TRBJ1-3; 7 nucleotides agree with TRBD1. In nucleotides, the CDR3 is TGTGCCAGTAGTATGGACAGGTTCTCTGGAAACACCATATATTTT. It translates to CASSMDRFSGNTIYF.